A single sample gave rise to the 17 T cell receptor beta chains below, sequenced in a study of PD-1 blockade in classical Hodgkin lymphoma. Relapse after autologous stem cell transplantation occurred in every patient, and brentuximab vedotin exposure varied. Generated by immunoSEQ multiplex PCR, the TCRdb table keeps only in-frame clones and is missing some. The sample shows about 94,000 clones, approximately 89% of them seen only once. Sequenced here: peripheral blood mononuclear cells (PBMCs), sampled before the second cycle of nivolumab. These receptors all stem from a human donor with classical Hodgkin lymphoma.

Regarding this clone: This CDR3 is also generated by other DNA sequences in the sample. The chain combines TRBV4-1 with TRBJ2-2; D not certain. The germline V gene encodes CDR1 MGHRA and CDR2 YSYEKL. The CDR3 runs to 15 residues. V was shortened by 0 bases and J by 2 bases, with 7 bases between the two germline ends. CDR3 protein: CASSQEGSNTGELFF. CDR3 sequence (DNA): TGCGCCAGCAGCCAAGAAGGCAGTAACACCGGGGAGCTGTTTTTT.

The genes are TRBV28 and TRBJ1-4; D unclear. The CDR3 has 15 amino acids. The V gene lost 4 bases and the J gene lost 4 bases, with 13 bases spanning the gap. Germline V gene data show CDR1 as MDHEN and CDR2 as SYDVKM. CDR3 region: CASSSPSPGNEKLFF. CDR3 bases: TGTGCCAGCAGTTCACCCTCCCCGGGTAATGAAAAACTGTTTTTT. The full variable domain, in which reference TRBV28 and TRBJ1-4 provide the parts outside the CDR3, is DVKVTQSSRYLVKRTGEKVFLECVQDMDHENMFWYRQDPGLGLRLIYFSYDVKMKEKGDIPEGYSVSREKKERFSLILESASTNQTSMYLCASSSPSPGNEKLFFGSGTQLSVL.

This rearrangement joins TRBV7-9 to TRBJ1-3; D unclear. The CDR3 length is 18 residues. Trimming took off 8 bases at V and 0 bases at J, with 23 bases between the two ends. Germline values: CDR1 SEHNR, CDR2 FQNEAQ (reference sequence). CDR3 nucleotides: TGTGCCAGCTTCCTACAGAACCTGGCGAGGGACTCTGGAAACACCATATATTTT. Its protein product is CASFLQNLARDSGNTIYF.

This chain links TRBV29-1 with TRBJ2-6; possible D gene TRBD2, 6 bases. The CDR3 contains 17 residues. The V end lost 0 bases, the J end lost 4 bases, and 16 bases lay between the germline ends. The germline V gene encodes CDR1 SQVTM and CDR2 ANQGSEA. The CDR3, as DNA: TGCAGCGTTGAAGAGGGACTCAAGCCCCGGGGGGCCAACGTCCTGACTTTC. Translation: CSVEEGLKPRGANVLTF.

This clone was found a few times. The rearrangement uses TRBV5-4 and TRBJ2-2; TRBD2 aligns across 13 bases. From germline, CDR1 is SGHNT and CDR2 YYREEE (reference sequence). This CDR3 spans 17 amino acids. The ends lost 4 bases at V and 5 bases at J; junction bases unmatched: 8. DNA of the CDR3: TGTGCCAGCAGCGAAACTAGCGGGAGGGATTTTACCGGGGAGCTGTTTTTT. This codes for CASSETSGRDFTGELFF.

This chain links TRBV2 with TRBJ2-5; D is unresolved. V lost 4 bases to trimming and J lost 6 bases, with 12 bases between them. Per germline, CDR1 SNHLY and CDR2 FYNNEI. CDR3 size: 13 residues. In nucleotides, the CDR3 is TGTGCCAGCAGTGTGGCCGCGCGGAAGACCCAGTACTTC. Its protein is CASSVAARKTQYF. The complete variable domain, with remaining parts taken from reference TRBV2 and TRBJ2-5, reads EPEVTQTPSHQVTQMGQEVILRCVPISNHLYFYWYRQILGQKVEFLVSFYNNEISEKSEIFDDQFSVERPDGSNFTLKIRSTKLEDSAMYFCASSVAARKTQYFGPGTRLLVL.

The sample holds one count of this clone. J is TRBJ1-2 and V is TRBV6-5; no clear D. The V and J ends lost 0 bases and 8 bases respectively, with 13 bases between them. CDR3 length equals 14 residues. Germline lookup yields CDR1 MNHEY and CDR2 SVGAGI. For the CDR3, the DNA is TGTGCCAGCAGTTACTCGCGGGGAGGTGTGGGCTACACCTTC. Amino acid sequence: CASSYSRGGVGYTF.

The V gene is TRBV6-5, the J gene TRBJ1-4; D possibly corresponds to TRBD1 (6 bases). V was cut by 0 bases and J by 8 bases, with 13 bases left in between. The germline gives CDR1 MNHEY, CDR2 SVGAGI. The CDR3 is made up of 15 amino acids. The CDR3 bases are TGTGCCAGCAGTTACTCCACGGGGGGGCGAGAAAAACTGTTTTTT. Its translation is CASSYSTGGREKLFF.

The chain joins TRBV5-6 to TRBJ2-3, with 11 bases matching TRBD2. The CDR3 runs 15 residues. With V trimmed by 3 bases and J by 6 bases, 6 bases remained unmatched. Germline lookup yields CDR1 SGHDT and CDR2 YYEEEE. The chain's CDR3 is CASSWLAGGGDTQYF. The CDR3, as DNA: TGTGCCAGCAGCTGGCTAGCGGGAGGTGGGGATACGCAGTATTTT.

The V gene is TRBV5-1, the J gene TRBJ2-7; TRBD1 matches 9 bases. Germline V CDR1 and CDR2: SGHRS, YFSETQ. There are 14 residues in the CDR3. Losses at the gene ends were 4 bases for V and 2 bases for J; bases not matched to a gene: 4. The CDR3 loop reads CASSTRQGAYEQYF. CDR3 sequence (DNA): TGCGCCAGCAGCACGAGACAGGGGGCCTACGAGCAGTACTTC.

This rearrangement joins TRBV7-2 to TRBJ2-5, with a tentative D call TRBD1 (5 bases). Per germline, CDR1 SGHTA and CDR2 FQGNSA. V lost 8 bases and J 1 base, leaving 17 bases between the germline ends. This CDR3 comprises 15 residues. CDR3 sequence reads: CASEEGVGIQETQYF. The CDR3 DNA follows: TGTGCCAGCGAAGAAGGGGTAGGGATCCAAGAGACCCAGTACTTC. The full variable domain, in which reference TRBV7-2 and TRBJ2-5 provide the parts outside the CDR3, is GAGVSQSPSNKVTEKGKDVELRCDPISGHTALYWYRQSLGQGLEFLIYFQGNSAPDKSGLPSDRFSAERTGGSVSTLTIQRTQQEDSAVYLCASEEGVGIQETQYFGPGTRLLVL.

This clone has a handful of counts. Relative to the germline gene, one junction end is altered; a read error may explain this. This rearrangement joins TRBV6-1 to TRBJ1-3; a weak D match, TRBD1 (6 bases). The CDR3 extends over 12 amino acids. Germline CDR1 MNHNS, CDR2 SASEGT. CDR3 in amino acids: CASSEPGAVPHF. CDR3 DNA: TGTGCCAGCAGTGAGCCAGGGGCGGTCCCACATTTT.

CDR3 residues: CASSHGRGGEQFF. For the CDR3, the DNA is TGTGCCAGCAGCCACGGACGGGGGGGCGAGCAGTTCTTC. The chain is built from TRBV5-6 and TRBJ2-1; TRBD2 matches 8 bases. The ends lost 4 bases at V and 10 bases at J; junction bases unmatched: 7. Germline V gives CDR1 SGHDT, CDR2 YYEEEE. CDR3 length: 13 residues.

J is TRBJ1-5 and V is TRBV19; no clear D. This CDR3 has 14 residues. Germline CDR1 is LNHDA and CDR2 is SQIVND (reference sequence). The V end lost 5 bases, the J end lost 5 bases, and 13 bases lay between the germline ends. The CDR3 reads CASSLLGHDQPQHF. Written as DNA, the CDR3 is TGTGCCAGTAGTCTCCTCGGCCACGATCAGCCCCAGCATTTT.

The chain has TRBV2 and TRBJ2-7, with D maybe TRBD2 (5 bases). The CDR3 is 14 amino acids. V was pared by 7 bases and J by 4 bases, with 17 bases between. Per the germline V gene, CDR1 is SNHLY and CDR2 is FYNNEI. The CDR3 protein is CASTGRDRIYEQYF. The CDR3 coding sequence is TGTGCCAGCACGGGAAGGGATCGGATTTACGAGCAGTACTTC.

For the CDR3, the DNA is TGTGCCAGCAGCTTAGGGGAGTTCAATGAGCAGTTCTTC. Protein product: CASSLGEFNEQFF. This chain links TRBV7-3 with TRBJ2-1, with a tentative D call TRBD2 (5 bases). V was trimmed by 2 bases and J by 6 bases, leaving 8 bases between them. Germline assignment: CDR1 SGHTA and CDR2 FQGTGA. The CDR3 length is 13 residues.

This sequence joins TRBV27 and TRBJ1-5; D gene ambiguous. The germline CDR1 and CDR2 sequences are MNHEY and SMNVEV (reference sequence). The ends were cut back, 0 bases at V and 0 bases at J, with 0 bases in the middle. The CDR3 has 13 amino acids. The CDR3 is CASSLSSNQPQHF. The DNA of the CDR3 is TGTGCCAGCAGTTTATCTAGCAATCAGCCCCAGCATTTT.